This entry lists 18 T cell receptor beta chains sequenced from one sample in a study of shared clonotypes between healthy human individuals. The data were produced by immunoSEQ multiplex PCR, yet TCRdb's version contains in-frame clones alone and is incomplete. The sample has 2 million to 2.5 million clones; approximately 90% are singletons. Sequencing was performed on naive CD4+ T cells from PBMCs. The sample's subset: CD45RA+ positively selected. These receptors all stem from a man aged 18 to 30 in good health. Some clones in this sample may be carry-over from other donors' samples.

The chain links TRBV5-1 to TRBJ1-1, with no clear D. V lost 4 bases, J lost 6 bases, and 16 bases lay in between. From germline, CDR1 is SGHRS and CDR2 YFSETQ. The CDR3 extends over 14 amino acids. Here the CDR3 DNA reads TGCGCCAGCAGCCCCACCGCCTCCGGCTCTGAAGCTTTCTTT. It specifies CASSPTASGSEAFF.

This clone was found once. The chain joins TRBV2 to TRBJ2-7, with 12 bases lining up with TRBD2. This CDR3 is 15 amino acids long. Germline values: CDR1 SNHLY, CDR2 FYNNEI. Germline trimming cut 4 bases from V and 5 bases from J; bases unmatched to any gene: 6. CDR3: CASSARTSGIHEQYF. The CDR3 DNA reads as TGTGCCAGCAGTGCGAGGACTAGCGGGATCCACGAGCAGTACTTC.

The chain recombines TRBV9 with TRBJ2-2; no definite D call. Germline values: CDR1 SGDLS, CDR2 YYNGEE. The CDR3 totals 15 residues. The V end lost 6 bases, the J end lost 1 base, and 13 bases lay between the germline ends. The CDR3 DNA follows: TGTGCCAGCACCCGACATACATGGAACACCGGGGAGCTGTTTTTT. This translates into CASTRHTWNTGELFF.

This chain connects TRBV29-1 to TRBJ2-5; tentative D call: TRBD1 (5 bases). V lost 5 bases and J 5 bases, leaving 15 bases between the germline ends. Germline assignment: CDR1 SQVTM and CDR2 ANQGSEA. CDR3 size: 13 residues. DNA for the CDR3: TGCAGCGTTCGTGGCAGGGTGAGCGAGACCCAGTACTTC. Protein sequence: CSVRGRVSETQYF.

The chain carries TRBV9 and TRBJ2-2, with D possibly TRBD2 on 5 matching bases. Per the germline V gene, CDR1 is SGDLS and CDR2 is YYNGEE. The CDR3 covers 16 residues. With 5 bases removed from V and 0 bases from J, the gap between germline ends came to 14 bases. The CDR3: CASSNTRLSNTGELFF. CDR3 DNA sequence: TGTGCCAGCAGTAACACCAGACTATCGAACACCGGGGAGCTGTTTTTT.

Here the CDR3 reads CASRETGSPNYGYTF. The DNA for the CDR3 is TGTGCCAGCAGAGAGACAGGATCCCCTAACTATGGCTACACCTTC. The genes are TRBV28 and TRBJ1-2; possible D gene TRBD1, 6 bases. Germline-derived CDR1 and CDR2 are MDHEN and SYDVKM. Trimming took off 6 bases at V and 0 bases at J, with 14 bases between the two ends. The length of the CDR3 is 15 residues.

This clone occurred a few times. Other nucleotide sequences from this sample produce the same CDR3. CDR3 in DNA: TGTGCCAGCAGTGATTTGAGTAATCAGCCCCAGCATTTT. It codes for CASSDLSNQPQHF. The chain recombines TRBV2 with TRBJ1-5; the D is unclear. Trimming removed 3 bases from V and 4 bases from J, with 7 bases in between. Germline CDR1 reads SNHLY; CDR2 reads FYNNEI. The CDR3 extends over 13 amino acids.

The chain combines TRBV5-4 with TRBJ2-5; TRBD2 agrees at 10 bases. The CDR3 is made up of 15 amino acids. Germline V gene lookup returns CDR1 SGHNT and CDR2 YYREEE (reference sequence). The J segment lost 2 bases and the V segment lost 3 bases, leaving 4 bases of the junction unmatched. The DNA for the CDR3 is TGTGCCAGCAGCTCGCCGACTAGCGGGCAAGAGACCCAGTACTTC. Its protein product is CASSSPTSGQETQYF.

The V and J genes are TRBV18 and TRBJ1-1; the match to TRBD1 covers 7 bases. The CDR3 runs 12 residues. CDR1 and CDR2 from the germline V gene are KGHSH and LQKENI. V lost 3 bases and J lost 11; bases outside the gene matches: 6. The CDR3, as DNA: TGTGCCAGCTCACCTTTTGACAGGGTTGCTTTCTTT. Translating it yields CASSPFDRVAFF. Based on the CDR3 plus reference TRBV18 and TRBJ1-1, the full variable domain is NAGVMQNPRHLVRRRGQEARLRCSPMKGHSHVYWYRQLPEEGLKFMVYLQKENIIDESGMPKERFSAEFPKEGPSILRIQQVVRGDSAAYFCASSPFDRVAFFGQGTRLTVV.

The chain uses TRBV6-6 and TRBJ2-3; 10 bases are shared with TRBD1. The V gene's germline CDR1 is MNHNY and CDR2 SVGAGI (reference sequence). Trimming removed 0 bases from V and 2 bases from J; junction bases left unmatched: 2. CDR3 length: 16 residues. The CDR3 DNA is TGTGCCAGCAGTTACTCGGGGACAGGGGACACAGATACGCAGTATTTT. The encoded protein is CASSYSGTGDTDTQYF.

This clone showed up just once. The chain uses TRBV29-1 and TRBJ2-1; 9 nucleotides match TRBD2. This CDR3 is built from 13 residues. Unmatched junction bases numbered 9, after V lost 8 bases and J lost 7 bases. Germline V gene data show CDR1 as SQVTM and CDR2 as ANQGSEA. This chain's CDR3 is CSCWASGVNEQFF. For the CDR3, the DNA is TGCAGCTGCTGGGCTAGCGGGGTAAATGAGCAGTTCTTC.

The chain is built from TRBV9 and TRBJ2-1, with 7 bases identical to TRBD2. The CDR3 runs to 17 residues. V shed 0 bases, J shed 10 bases, and the junction held 16 bases outside the gene matches. In germline, CDR1 is SGDLS, CDR2 YYNGEE. The CDR3 region is CASSVAPRTSGIGEQFF. CDR3 DNA: TGTGCCAGCAGCGTAGCCCCTCGAACCAGCGGGATAGGAGAGCAGTTCTTC.

V is TRBV28 and J is TRBJ1-2; 7 bases agree with TRBD1. V was pared by 11 bases and J by 2 bases, with 8 bases of the junction left unmatched. The CDR3 has 13 residues. Germline V gene data show CDR1 as MDHEN and CDR2 as SYDVKM. The CDR3 is CAVPGQLNYGYTF. DNA of the CDR3: TGTGCCGTGCCGGGACAGTTAAACTATGGCTACACCTTC.

J is TRBJ2-5 and V is TRBV4-2; TRBD2 agrees at 11 bases. CDR3 length equals 16 residues. V lost 3 bases and J lost 7; bases outside the gene matches: 10. CDR1 is LGHNA, CDR2 YNFKEQ, per germline. In DNA, the CDR3 is TGTGCCAGCAGCCAGGGGACTAGCGGAGGGGGGGTGACCCAGTACTTC. It codes for CASSQGTSGGGVTQYF.

This rearrangement joins TRBV7-2 to TRBJ2-5; D assignment may be TRBD1 or TRBD2 (6 bases each). The CDR3 extends over 14 amino acids. Germline CDR1 SGHTA, CDR2 FQGNSA. Trimming cost V 2 bases and J 5 bases, with 12 bases left between them. The CDR3 sequence is CASSLWGASETQYF. The CDR3 coding sequence is TGTGCCAGCAGCTTATGGGGGGCGTCGGAGACCCAGTACTTC.

This clone was picked up one time. The V gene is TRBV5-4, the J gene TRBJ2-5, with 7 bases matching TRBD1. CDR1 is SGHNT and CDR2 is YYREEE in the germline V gene (reference sequence). V lost 1 base and J lost 2; bases outside the gene matches: 5. The CDR3 is made up of 15 amino acids. The CDR3 loop reads CASSLRTGVQETQYF. The CDR3 nucleotides are TGTGCCAGCAGCTTGAGGACAGGAGTTCAAGAGACCCAGTACTTC.

The J gene is TRBJ1-1, the V gene TRBV6-5; no definite D call. The germline V gene has CDR1 MNHEY and CDR2 SVGAGI. The CDR3 totals 13 residues. V was pared by 6 bases and J by 3 bases, with 11 bases between. CDR3 loop: CASSPTLDTEAFF. The CDR3 DNA follows: TGTGCCAGCAGCCCTACCTTGGACACTGAAGCTTTCTTT.

With regard to this clone: Other nucleotide sequences from this sample produce the same CDR3. The J gene is TRBJ2-7, the V gene TRBV28; the D is unclear. Germline CDR1 is MDHEN and CDR2 is SYDVKM. Trimming left V 5 bases short and J 2 bases short, with 4 bases between. This CDR3 has 11 amino acids. The CDR3 DNA reads TGTGCCAGCAGTCGTCCCTACGAGCAGTACTTC. Translated, it gives CASSRPYEQYF. The full variable domain, its missing parts supplied by reference TRBV28 and TRBJ2-7, is DVKVTQSSRYLVKRTGEKVFLECVQDMDHENMFWYRQDPGLGLRLIYFSYDVKMKEKGDIPEGYSVSREKKERFSLILESASTNQTSMYLCASSRPYEQYFGPGTRLTVT.